The clone carrying this TCR beta chain was counted a few times. CDR1 SGHDT and CDR2 YYEEEE come from the germline V gene. This CDR3 has 15 amino acids. V dropped 1 base and J dropped 4 bases, with 12 bases sitting between them. This sample is part of a study of blood T cell repertoires in COVID-19. Study as a whole: Specimens from acute and convalescent COVID-19 originated in the United States, Italy and Spain. In each case, the material was cDNA or gDNA derived from T cells, B-cell-depleted T cells, or PBMCs.

Original handling: Reference gene primer amplification in the assay estimated nucleated cell counts. Produced via immunoSEQ multiplex PCR; TCRdb's table is partial and in-frame only. That table is the source of V, J and clone size, and D and trimming were worked out from the DNA. This sample has 130,000 to 150,000 clones; approximately 82% occur once, and the top ten carry roughly 15%. The TCR originated in a human donor with acute or convalescent COVID-19. The donor label of this sample is uncertain. V and J are TRBV5-6 and TRBJ1-5; maybe TRBD1 (5 bases). Sequenced input: peripheral blood. The CDR3 is CASSLQTARNQPQHF. CDR3 nucleotide sequence: TGTGCCAGCAGCTTGCAGACAGCCCGAAATCAGCCCCAGCATTTT.